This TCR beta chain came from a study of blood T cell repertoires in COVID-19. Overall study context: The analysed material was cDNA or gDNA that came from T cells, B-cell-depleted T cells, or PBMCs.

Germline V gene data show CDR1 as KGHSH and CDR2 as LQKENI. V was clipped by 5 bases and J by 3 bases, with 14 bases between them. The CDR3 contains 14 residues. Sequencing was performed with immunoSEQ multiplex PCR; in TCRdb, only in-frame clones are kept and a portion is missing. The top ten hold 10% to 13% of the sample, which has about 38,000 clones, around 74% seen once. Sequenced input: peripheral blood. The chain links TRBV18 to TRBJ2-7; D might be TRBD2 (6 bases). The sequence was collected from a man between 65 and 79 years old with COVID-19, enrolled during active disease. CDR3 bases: TGTGCCAGCTCAAGGCGGGGTGGGGACTACGAGCAGTACTTC. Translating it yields CASSRRGGDYEQYF.